The T cell receptor (beta chain) under discussion was sequenced for a study of T cell responses to AZD1222 COVID-19 vaccine. Study-wide results and limits: The CD4 TCRs associated with vaccination extended across spike and predominated at 160-218 and 743-854. Repertoires were sampled only after the peak T cell response. Per reports, nearly half of all spike-specific TCRs target regions that are unmutated in variants. Baseline seropositives among AZD1222 recipients totaled only five to seven.

Profiled with immunoSEQ multiplex PCR; TCRdb holds only in-frame clones, not every one. The sample yields around 91,000 clones, 70% to 90% seen once. V trimming: 1 base; J trimming: 11 bases; junction bases outside the gene matches: 12. The CDR3 is made up of 16 amino acids. Germline V gene lookup returns CDR1 SGHDT and CDR2 YYEEEE. Remarks on this clone: Its antigen is not identified.

The genes are TRBV5-6 and TRBJ2-4, with 10 bases matching TRBD1. Sequencing used peripheral blood, obtained on day 0 of AZD1222 vaccination. The receptor was derived from an adult in good health. For the CDR3, the DNA is TGTGCCAGCAGCTTGCCGACAGGGGGCTTCCCCTCTGTTCAGTACTTC. This encodes CASSLPTGGFPSVQYF. The variable domain in full, completed from reference TRBV5-6 and TRBJ2-4, reads DAGVTQSPTHLIKTRGQQVTLRCSPKSGHDTVSWYQQALGQGPQFIFQYYEEEERQRGNFPDRFSGHQFPNYSSELNVNALLLGDSALYLCASSLPTGGFPSVQYFGAGTRLSVL.